Sequencing of this T cell receptor beta chain was carried out in a study of spatial heterogeneity in lung cancer. Time point described: blood at routine non-recurrence follow-up after resection. Trimming shortened V by 5 bases and J by 8 bases, and 9 bases separated the two germline ends. CDR3 size: 12 residues. CDR1 is MNHNY, CDR2 SVGAGI, per germline (reference sequence). This clonotype has at least ten counts. TCRdb analysed the 5' RACE reads with MiXCR anew, one entry per CDR3 protein. The sample holds 20,000 to 30,000 distinct CDR3 sequences, 8.5% to 10% seen once. This chain links TRBV6-6 with TRBJ1-4, with D hard to call. The sample in question was PBMCs, obtained at follow-up. This receptor was taken from a male donor with early-stage non-small cell lung cancer. In DNA form, the CDR3 reads TGTGCCAGCAGTCCCAGCCCGGAAAAACTGTTTTTT. This sequence encodes CASSPSPEKLFF.